This T cell receptor (beta chain) came from a study of shared clonotypes between healthy human individuals. General study points: In general, naive subsets displayed greater estimated richness than memory subsets did. Despite large depth, sorted-subset datasets appeared incompletely sequenced.

Deletions cut 10 bases from V and 5 bases from J, with 23 bases between. The germline V gene has CDR1 MNHEY and CDR2 SMNVEV (reference sequence). This CDR3 contains 15 residues. Only in-frame clones appear in the TCRdb table, and some are missing; sequencing was by immunoSEQ multiplex PCR. Of around 2,000,000 clones in the sample, roughly 94% are singletons; the top ten hold around 1.2%. Terminally differentiated effector memory CD45RA+ cells were excluded from the naive CD8 cells, which were CD45RO-negative and positively selected for CCR7. The donors, all of them Caucasian adults, lived in Nashville, Tennessee. Worth noting for this clone: Its target is not known.

The chain links TRBV27 to TRBJ1-2; D perhaps matches TRBD1 (5 bases). The sequence came from a young man in good health. The material sequenced was naive CD8+ T cells sorted from blood. CDR3 sequence reads: CATSRGPNPPYGYTF. CDR3 in DNA: TGTGCCACCTCCCGGGGCCCCAACCCCCCTTATGGCTACACCTTC.